Sequencing of this T cell receptor (beta chain) was carried out in a study of shared T cell receptors in the human thymus. In germline, CDR1 is MNHNS, CDR2 SASEGT. V gave up 2 bases and J gave up 5 bases; unmatched junction bases: 8. This CDR3 is 15 amino acids long. Produced via immunoSEQ multiplex PCR; TCRdb's table is partial and in-frame only. The sample lists 700,000 or so clones; approximately 83% were seen once. The same specimen was also included in a second study, on human thymus T cells.

The rearrangement links TRBV6-1 to TRBJ1-1, with 7 bases aligning to TRBD1. This receptor was identified in a girl under two years old with a congenital heart defect. The sequenced material came from thymocytes. CDR3: CASSELRGRGTEAFF. In DNA, the CDR3 is TGTGCCAGCAGTGAATTGAGGGGGCGTGGTACTGAAGCTTTCTTT.